The 23 T cell receptor beta chains below were found in one sample sequenced in a study of vaccination and CD4 T cells after COVID-19. These receptors have no known antigen. Treatment described: approximately nine-day PBMC culture with coronavirus spike peptide pools or control peptides (ViraFEST assay). The Oncomine TCR Beta short-read assay sequenced DNA from cultured CD4+ T cells. From the PCR reads, TCRdb called clonotypes with MiXCR, one entry per CDR3 protein. The sample gives approximately 21,000 distinct CDR3 sequences, 40% to 50% of which show up once; roughly 13% is in the top ten. The sequenced sample was cultured CD4+ T cells from blood. Receptor source: a human donor with COVID-19.

V gene TRBV19 combines with J gene TRBJ2-5; 8 bases align to TRBD2. CDR3 length equals 18 residues. The V gene's germline CDR1 is LNHDA and CDR2 SQIVND (reference sequence). V trimming: 1 base; J trimming: 1 base; junction bases outside the gene matches: 11. CDR3 DNA: TGTGCCAGTAGTATAGCCCGGGGGGGGGTCGGGGGCCAAGAGACCCAGTACTTC. It codes for CASSIARGGVGGQETQYF.

This clonotype has just a few counts. CDR3 loop: CSAPPGGGTEAFF. CDR3 nucleotide sequence: TGCAGTGCCCCCCCCGGAGGTGGCACTGAAGCTTTCTTT. V is TRBV20-1 and J is TRBJ1-1; D remains unclear. V was trimmed by 6 bases and J by 4 bases, leaving 15 bases between them. Germline values: CDR1 DFQATT, CDR2 SNEGSKA (reference sequence). The CDR3 extends over 13 amino acids.

This clonotype was seen a handful of times. This chain connects TRBV12-3 or TRBV12-4 to TRBJ1-2, with a possible D match to TRBD1 (6 bases). V was cut by 6 bases and J by 7 bases, with 21 bases left in between. The CDR3 has 15 amino acids. The CDR3 sequence is CASRPDPTGSSGYTF. Written as DNA, the CDR3 is TGTGCCAGCAGGCCCGACCCCACAGGGTCTTCTGGCTACACCTTC.

Comment on this clonotype: The final CDR3 position lacks the conserved phenylalanine or tryptophan, pointing to a likely read error. J is TRBJ1-5 and V is TRBV6-2 or TRBV6-3, with D perhaps TRBD1 (6 bases). Trimming took 0 bases from V and 0 from J, leaving 12 bases between them. Germline-derived CDR1 and CDR2 are MNHEY and SVGEGT. The CDR3 runs 17 residues. As DNA, the CDR3 is TGTGCCAGCAGTTACTCCGGACAGATCTATAGCAATCAGCCCCAGCATTCT. Protein: CASSYSGQIYSNQPQHS.

In its sample, this clonotype was seen a few times. The chain is built from TRBV5-6 and TRBJ2-5; TRBD2 matches at 8 bases. The ends lost 3 bases at V and 1 base at J; junction bases unmatched: 2. This CDR3 region has 14 residues. CDR1 is SGHDT, CDR2 YYEEEE, per germline. CDR3 DNA: TGTGCCAGCAGCTCTGGACTAGCCCAAGAGACCCAGTACTTC. Protein: CASSSGLAQETQYF.

This clonotype was observed a handful of times. The chain recombines TRBV27 with TRBJ1-1, with D possibly TRBD1 on 6 matching bases. The V and J ends lost 7 bases and 1 base respectively, with 10 bases between them. The CDR3 is 13 residues long. CDR1 MNHEY and CDR2 SMNVEV come from the germline V gene (reference sequence). The CDR3 nucleotides are TGTGCCAGCAAGGGACACTGGAACACTGAAGCTTTCTTT. The encoded protein is CASKGHWNTEAFF.

The chain joins TRBV7-8 to TRBJ2-3; D is tentatively TRBD1 or TRBD2 (5 bases each). CDR1 is SGHVS, CDR2 FQNEAQ, per germline. Trimming cost V 4 bases and J 2 bases, with 10 bases left between them. This CDR3 spans 14 amino acids. In nucleotides, the CDR3 is TGTGCCAGCAGCTCCTGGGGGACCACAGATACGCAGTATTTT. Its protein is CASSSWGTTDTQYF. The full variable domain, completed using reference TRBV7-8 and TRBJ2-3, is GAGVSQSPRYKVAKRGQDVALRCDPISGHVSLFWYQQALGQGPEFLTYFQNEAQLDKSGLPSDRFFAERPEGSVSTLKIQRTQQEDSAVYLCASSSWGTTDTQYFGPGTRLTVL.

In this sample, this clonotype turned up a few times. The chain couples TRBV6-1 to TRBJ1-1, with 10 bases that match TRBD1. The CDR3 is 15 amino acids. Germline V gene lookup returns CDR1 MNHNS and CDR2 SASEGT. V shed 6 bases and J 6 bases; nucleotides not matched to a gene: 10. The DNA of the CDR3 is TGTGCCAGCAGGGACCGGGACAGGGGACGCGCTGAAGCTTTCTTT. Translated: CASRDRDRGRAEAFF.

This clonotype turned up a few times. CDR3 sequence: CSVVGQGGYQETQYF. In DNA form, the CDR3 reads TGCAGCGTTGTCGGTCAGGGGGGATACCAAGAGACCCAGTACTTC. The chain carries TRBV29-1 and TRBJ2-5; a possible D gene is TRBD1 (7 bases). The CDR3 runs to 15 residues. Germline values: CDR1 SQVTM, CDR2 ANQGSEA. Trimming removed 4 bases from V and 0 bases from J, with 15 bases in between.

The rearrangement joins TRBV2 to TRBJ1-6; D may be TRBD1 (6 bases). Germline V gene sequence: CDR1 SNHLY, CDR2 FYNNEI. V gave up 4 bases and J gave up 10 bases, with 14 bases separating them. This CDR3 region has 14 residues. The CDR3 bases are TGTGCCAGCAGTGTCTTAGGGGGAACGTCACCCCTCCACTTT. Its protein is CASSVLGGTSPLHF.

This chain links TRBV10-3 with TRBJ2-1, with D perhaps TRBD1 or TRBD2 (5 bases each). The V gene's germline CDR1 is ENHRY and CDR2 SYGVKD. Deletions cut 7 bases from V and 4 bases from J, with 8 bases between. The CDR3 is 12 amino acids. The CDR3 DNA reads TGTGCCATCAAGGGGACGTACAATGAGCAGTTCTTC. Its translation is CAIKGTYNEQFF.

The chain combines TRBV11-2 with TRBJ1-3; perhaps TRBD1 as D (6 bases). Between the trimmed V and J ends, which lost 7 bases and 7 bases, there was a span of 17 bases. In germline, CDR1 is SGHAT, CDR2 FQNNGV. CDR3 size: 14 residues. The CDR3 coding sequence is TGTGCCAGCAAACACAGGGTGTCCGGCAACACCATATATTTT. Its translation is CASKHRVSGNTIYF.

The CDR3 region has the DNA TGTGCCAGCAGTTACGGGGGACCCGGGGAGCTGTTTTTT. It translates to CASSYGGPGELFF. V is TRBV6-5 and J is TRBJ2-2; the D call may be TRBD1 or TRBD2 (5 bases each). The germline V gene encodes CDR1 MNHEY and CDR2 SVGAGI. The CDR3 runs to 13 residues. V was cut by 2 bases and J by 6 bases, with 7 bases left in between.

In this sample, this clonotype turned up once. V and J are TRBV10-1 and TRBJ2-2; D is unresolved. The germline V gene has CDR1 WNHNN and CDR2 SYGVQD (reference sequence). Trimming took off 3 bases at V and 1 base at J, with 6 bases between the two ends. This CDR3 contains 14 residues. In DNA form, the CDR3 reads TGCGCCAGCAGTGAATCAGGGAACACCGGGGAGCTGTTTTTT. It specifies CASSESGNTGELFF.

The rearrangement links TRBV5-1 to TRBJ2-5; no firm D call. Germline V gene lookup returns CDR1 SGHRS and CDR2 YFSETQ. V lost 0 bases and J lost 5, with 14 bases in between. This CDR3 contains 15 residues. The CDR3 here is CASSLAYQSHETQYF. The CDR3 nucleotides are TGCGCCAGCAGCTTGGCCTACCAGTCACACGAGACCCAGTACTTC.

The genes are TRBV2 and TRBJ1-1; 7 positions agree with TRBD1. The length of the CDR3 is 14 residues. Germline lookup yields CDR1 SNHLY and CDR2 FYNNEI. V lost 10 bases, J lost 7 bases, and 15 bases stayed unmatched. This CDR3 reads CATTGDQTGLEAFF. The CDR3 nucleotides read TGTGCCACCACAGGGGACCAGACAGGGCTTGAAGCTTTCTTT.

This chain joins TRBV14 and TRBJ1-2; D is uncertain. Between the trimmed V and J ends, which lost 2 bases and 7 bases, there was a span of 14 bases. Germline V gene lookup returns CDR1 SGHDN and CDR2 FVKESK. The CDR3 runs 14 residues. The CDR3 DNA is TGTGCCAGCAGCCAACTCCGGGGAAAGGGTGGCTACACCTTC. Its translation is CASSQLRGKGGYTF.

This rearrangement joins TRBV24-1 to TRBJ2-7, with 10 nucleotides matching TRBD1. Trimming removed 4 bases from V and 0 bases from J; junction bases left unmatched: 5. This CDR3 is built from 16 residues. CDR1 and CDR2 (germline): KGHDR, SFDVKD. Written as DNA, the CDR3 is TGTGCCACCAGTGACCAGGGACAGGGGACCTCCTACGAGCAGTACTTC. It encodes CATSDQGQGTSYEQYF.

The chain uses TRBV7-2 and TRBJ1-5; maybe TRBD1 (6 bases). Germline loops: CDR1 SGHTA, CDR2 FQGNSA. V lost 4 bases and J lost 1, with 8 bases in between. The CDR3 sequence is 14 residues long. The CDR3 DNA sequence: TGTGCCAGCAGCTGGCAGGGGAGCAATCAGCCCCAGCATTTT. Translation: CASSWQGSNQPQHF. Complete variable domain (other parts from reference TRBV7-2 and TRBJ1-5): GAGVSQSPSNKVTEKGKDVELRCDPISGHTALYWYRQSLGQGLEFLIYFQGNSAPDKSGLPSDRFSAERTGGSVSTLTIQRTQQEDSAVYLCASSWQGSNQPQHFGDGTRLSIL.

This clonotype has more than one count but fewer than ten. The germline gene is not matched at one end of the junction; a read error may be the cause. The chain combines TRBV7-7 with TRBJ1-1; no firm D call. The CDR3 runs to 14 residues. Germline assignment: CDR1 SSHAT and CDR2 FNYEAQ (reference sequence). CDR3 coding DNA: TGTGCTAGCAGCTTAGCTTTTTCGGGAGCTGAAGCTTTCTTT. Its protein is CASSLAFSGAEAFF.

The chain combines TRBV7-9 with TRBJ2-4, with TRBD1 identical over 9 bases. The CDR3 runs 16 residues. Germline CDR1 is SEHNR and CDR2 is FQNEAQ (reference sequence). V lost 4 bases, J lost 4 bases, and 8 bases stayed unmatched. The CDR3 sequence is CASSSPGQGGKNIQYF. The DNA for the CDR3 is TGTGCCAGCAGCTCTCCGGGACAGGGCGGGAAAAACATTCAGTACTTC.

CDR3 bases: TGTGCCAGCAGCCCAAGACAGGGGGCGCCCGGGAACTATGGCTACACCTTC. Translating it yields CASSPRQGAPGNYGYTF. The chain couples TRBV7-2 to TRBJ1-2; 10 bases line up with TRBD1. The trim removed 5 bases at V and 2 bases at J, leaving 11 bases unmatched. CDR1 and CDR2 from the germline V gene are SGHTA and FQGNSA. The CDR3 sequence is 17 residues long.

This clonotype was seen more than once but under ten times. This chain uses TRBV12-3 or TRBV12-4 with TRBJ2-7; D is ambiguous. The CDR3 length is 14 residues. V lost 5 bases and J 3 bases, leaving 14 bases between the germline ends. The CDR3 protein is CASSLLGAGYEQYF. In DNA form, the CDR3 reads TGTGCCAGCAGTCTACTCGGAGCCGGCTACGAGCAGTACTTC.